Following are 21 T cell receptor beta chains from one sample sequenced in a study of T cells in Graves' hyperthyroidism and ophthalmopathy. Regions amplified from RNA transcripts were the TCR beta CDR3 regions. TCR CDR3 regions were first amplified by RT-PCR with HTBI primers. Each CDR3 protein is one row after TCRdb ran MiXCR on the multiplex PCR reads. This table has a few hundred thousand distinct CDR3 sequences, about 15% appearing once. Sequencing was carried out using blood. Every receptor here comes from a woman aged 25 to 39 with Graves' hyperthyroidism.

This clonotype appeared a few times. The rearrangement joins TRBV2 to TRBJ1-4; perhaps TRBD1 as D (5 bases). The germline V gene encodes CDR1 SNHLY and CDR2 FYNNEI. Trimming cost V 6 bases and J 4 bases, with 12 bases left between them. This CDR3 is 14 amino acids long. The CDR3 region has the DNA TGTGCCAGCAGCGCGACAGTCCGTAATGAAAAACTGTTTTTT. This translates into CASSATVRNEKLFF.

This clonotype was seen many times. CDR3 loop: CASSPKPGTSGRSVLSHEQFF. CDR3 nucleotides: TGTGCCAGCAGCCCCAAACCGGGGACTAGCGGGAGGTCCGTCCTGTCCCATGAGCAGTTCTTC. The chain uses TRBV13 and TRBJ2-1; the match to TRBD2 covers 15 bases. Trimming removed 5 bases from V and 8 bases from J; junction bases left unmatched: 22. This CDR3 is built from 21 residues. Germline CDR1 is PRHDT and CDR2 is FYEKMQ (reference sequence).

This clonotype has at least ten counts. The chain couples TRBV5-1 to TRBJ2-1; 7 bases fit TRBD2. Germline V gene sequence: CDR1 SGHRS, CDR2 YFSETQ. V lost 0 bases, J lost 0 bases, and 18 bases stayed unmatched. The CDR3 spans 21 residues. CDR3 bases: TGCGCCAGCAGCTTGGGTAGGACTAGGCGGGAGAATATCCCCTCCTACAATGAGCAGTTCTTC. It yields the protein CASSLGRTRRENIPSYNEQFF.

This clonotype occurred many times. This sequence joins TRBV11-1 and TRBJ2-2; D gene ambiguous. This CDR3 region has 13 residues. Germline V gene sequence: CDR1 SGHAT, CDR2 FQDESV (reference sequence). Trimming left V 5 bases short and J 6 bases short, with 10 bases between. The CDR3 nucleotides are TGTGCCAGCAGCCACAGCCGGTCCGGGGAGCTGTTTTTT. This sequence encodes CASSHSRSGELFF.

The gene calls are TRBV20-1 and TRBJ2-1; a possible D gene is TRBD1 (6 bases). Germline-derived CDR1 and CDR2 are DFQATT and SNEGSKA (reference sequence). The CDR3 consists of 13 residues. V gave up 5 bases and J gave up 6 bases, with 14 bases separating them. The CDR3: CSAPAEGVNEQFF. The CDR3 DNA reads TGCAGTGCTCCGGCCGAGGGGGTCAATGAGCAGTTCTTC.

This clonotype was counted a few times. The chain recombines TRBV20-1 with TRBJ2-1; D is tentatively TRBD1 or TRBD2 (5 bases each). This CDR3 has 16 amino acids. V lost 2 bases and J 5 bases, leaving 19 bases between the germline ends. Germline CDR1 DFQATT, CDR2 SNEGSKA (reference sequence). The CDR3 is CSARYNRGTQNNEQFF. The CDR3 region has the DNA TGCAGTGCTAGATACAACCGTGGGACCCAGAACAATGAGCAGTTCTTC.

V usage is TRBV6-1 and J usage is TRBJ2-7, with 12 bases identical to TRBD2. The CDR3 has 14 amino acids. CDR1 and CDR2 (germline): MNHNS, SASEGT. After removal of 5 bases from V and 6 bases from J, the junction contained 5 bases not matched to a gene. CDR3 nucleotides: TGTGCCAGCAGTTATCTAGCGGGAGGGGGCGAGCAGTACTTC. Translated: CASSYLAGGGEQYF.

The chain joins TRBV20-1 to TRBJ2-1; 10 bases line up with TRBD2. After removal of 0 bases from V and 7 bases from J, the junction contained 6 bases not matched to a gene. Germline CDR1 and CDR2: DFQATT and SNEGSKA (reference sequence). The CDR3 runs to 15 residues. CDR3 nucleotide sequence: TGCAGTGCTAGAGATAGGGCTAGCGGGAGTAATGAGCAGTTCTTC. It is translated as CSARDRASGSNEQFF.

At least ten counts were recorded for this clonotype. The chain combines TRBV7-8 with TRBJ1-5; D is possibly TRBD1 (5 bases). V was cut by 5 bases and J by 0 bases, with 17 bases left in between. Germline-derived CDR1 and CDR2 are SGHVS and FQNEAQ. This CDR3 is 17 amino acids long. CDR3 DNA sequence: TGTGCCAGCAGCCTTTCGACAGTCCCTTATAGCAATCAGCCCCAGCATTTT. It is translated as CASSLSTVPYSNQPQHF.

CDR3 protein: CSASPGTGINQPQHF. The CDR3 DNA sequence: TGCAGTGCTAGCCCCGGGACAGGGATCAATCAGCCCCAGCATTTT. V is TRBV20-1 and J is TRBJ1-5; TRBD1 agrees at 9 bases. The V segment lost 3 bases and the J segment 3 bases; nucleotides outside the gene matches: 6. In germline, CDR1 is DFQATT, CDR2 SNEGSKA (reference sequence). The CDR3 runs 15 residues.

This clonotype was observed many times. This rearrangement joins TRBV2 to TRBJ2-7; TRBD2 aligns across 8 bases. Germline CDR1 reads SNHLY; CDR2 reads FYNNEI. There are 14 residues in the CDR3. V trimming: 0 bases; J trimming: 4 bases; junction bases outside the gene matches: 2. The CDR3 coding sequence is TGTGCCAGCAGTGAAGCAGCGGGGGTATACGAGCAGTACTTC. This translates into CASSEAAGVYEQYF.

This clonotype was seen a few times. The rearrangement joins TRBV27 to TRBJ1-6; the D gene is possibly TRBD1 (6 bases). With 8 bases removed from V and 2 bases from J, the gap between germline ends came to 19 bases. Germline CDR1 MNHEY, CDR2 SMNVEV (reference sequence). The CDR3 contains 17 residues. The CDR3 region is CASGREGGAPYNSPLHF. The CDR3 DNA reads as TGTGCCAGCGGACGAGAGGGGGGCGCGCCCTATAATTCACCCCTCCACTTT.

This clonotype occurred many times. This rearrangement joins TRBV6-1 to TRBJ1-2, with unresolved D. From germline, CDR1 is MNHNS and CDR2 SASEGT. The CDR3 is 14 amino acids. Trimming stripped 7 bases from V and 4 bases from J, with 16 bases between. The DNA for the CDR3 is TGTGCCAGCAAGAGTTACGGCCCGCTCTATGGCTACACCTTC. This encodes CASKSYGPLYGYTF.

This clonotype was counted once. Since a much larger clone is just one base distant, this may be a read error. The V call is TRBV20-1, the J call TRBJ2-7; no firm D call. V lost 4 bases, J lost 1 base, and 14 bases lay in between. Germline CDR1 DFQATT, CDR2 SNEGSKA (reference sequence). This CDR3 spans 14 amino acids. The CDR3 here is CSATLIQESYEQYF. DNA for the CDR3: TGCAGTGCTACCCTGATCCAGGAGTCCTACGAGCAGTACTTC.

This clonotype occurred a few times. One end of the junction does not line up with germline, which may come from a read error. The chain is built from TRBV7-2 and TRBJ1-1; D not certain. The germline CDR1 and CDR2 sequences are SGHTA and FQGNSA. The CDR3 sequence is 13 residues long. The CDR3: CASSLSLNTEASF. The CDR3 DNA reads as TGTGCCAGCAGCTTATCTCTGAACACTGAAGCTTCCTTT.

This clonotype came up many times. CDR3 coding DNA: TGTGCCAGCAGCTTAGGGTTAGGCGGCGGCCTCGCCCATCTACCAGATACGCAGTATTTT. The encoded protein is CASSLGLGGGLAHLPDTQYF. The chain employs TRBV7-9 and TRBJ2-3, with D hard to call. CDR3 length: 20 residues. The ends were cut back, 1 base at V and 4 bases at J, with 27 bases in the middle. CDR1 is SEHNR and CDR2 is FQNEAQ in the germline V gene (reference sequence). Together with reference TRBV7-9 and TRBJ2-3, the CDR3 gives the full variable domain: DTGVSQNPRHKITKRGQNVTFRCDPISEHNRLYWYRQTLGQGPEFLTYFQNEAQLEKSRLLSDRFSAERPKGSFSTLEIQRTEQGDSAMYLCASSLGLGGGLAHLPDTQYFGPGTRLTVL.

This clonotype was found many times. J is TRBJ2-7 and V is TRBV11-2; D gene unclear. The germline V gene encodes CDR1 SGHAT and CDR2 FQNNGV. The ends were cut back, 4 bases at V and 0 bases at J, with 7 bases in the middle. The CDR3 has 13 residues. CDR3 coding DNA: TGTGCCAGCAGCTCCTCAATCTCCTACGAGCAGTACTTC. It is translated as CASSSSISYEQYF. Combining the CDR3 with reference TRBV11-2 and TRBJ2-7 gives the whole variable domain EAGVAQSPRYKIIEKRQSVAFWCNPISGHATLYWYQQILGQGPKLLIQFQNNGVVDDSQLPKDRFSAERLKGVDSTLKIQPAKLEDSAVYLCASSSSISYEQYFGPGTRLTVT.

This clonotype has only a few counts. CDR3 nucleotides: TGCGCCAGCAGCGGTGGGGAGCGGGAGGGACGTTCCTACAATGAGCAGTTCTTC. Protein sequence: CASSGGEREGRSYNEQFF. This chain links TRBV4-1 with TRBJ2-1, with 10 bases fitting TRBD2. Germline CDR1 is MGHRA and CDR2 is YSYEKL. The CDR3 is 18 amino acids. Trimming at V came to 5 bases and at J to 1 base, leaving 11 bases not matched to a gene.

V usage is TRBV6-1 and J usage is TRBJ2-1, with D possibly matching TRBD2 (5 bases). Germline loops: CDR1 MNHNS, CDR2 SASEGT. V lost 5 bases to trimming and J lost 0 bases, with 11 bases between them. The CDR3 length is 15 residues. CDR3 sequence (DNA): TGTGCCAGCAGTCTGGACTCCCTCTCCTACAATGAGCAGTTCTTC. It is translated as CASSLDSLSYNEQFF.

V and J are TRBV24-1 and TRBJ2-7; D may correspond to TRBD1 or TRBD2 (5 bases each). Looked up from germline, CDR1 is KGHDR and CDR2 is SFDVKD. This CDR3 contains 15 residues. V dropped 3 bases and J dropped 5 bases, with 16 bases sitting between them. The CDR3 nucleotides read TGTGCCACCAGTGATGGGGACGCAAACAGGAACGAGCAGTACTTC. Translation gives CATSDGDANRNEQYF.

This clonotype was seen more than once but under ten times. The chain links TRBV3-1 to TRBJ2-7; 11 positions agree with TRBD2. The CDR3 is 17 amino acids. The germline V gene encodes CDR1 LGHDT and CDR2 YNNKEL (reference sequence). The V and J ends lost 7 bases and 1 base, in that order; junction bases with no gene match: 12. The CDR3 bases are TGTGCCAGCAAACCGGGACTAGCGGATATCACGTCCTACGAGCAGTACTTC. It encodes CASKPGLADITSYEQYF.